The 9 T cell receptor beta chains given below trace back to one sample, sequenced in a study of blood T cell repertoires in COVID-19. Produced via immunoSEQ multiplex PCR; TCRdb's table is partial and in-frame only. The repertoire holds roughly 400,000 clones, with over 85% as singletons. Specimen: PBMCs or T cells enriched from blood (not recorded which). Every receptor here comes from a woman younger than 45 who had recovered from COVID-19.

J is TRBJ1-2 and V is TRBV5-1; 12 bases agree with TRBD1. CDR1 is SGHRS, CDR2 YFSETQ, per germline. CDR3 size: 14 residues. V trimming: 4 bases; J trimming: 9 bases; junction bases outside the gene matches: 7. CDR3 nucleotide sequence: TGCGCCAGCAGCCGGGACAGGGGGCTTGAAAGCTACACCTTC. Encoded protein: CASSRDRGLESYTF.

The V call is TRBV28, the J call TRBJ2-1, with 9 bases identical to TRBD2. The germline V gene encodes CDR1 MDHEN and CDR2 SYDVKM. V was clipped by 5 bases and J by 3 bases; unmatched bases: 5. This CDR3 has 15 amino acids. The CDR3 DNA reads as TGTGCCAGCAGTCCCCTAGCGGGGTACTACAATGAGCAGTTCTTC. This gives the protein CASSPLAGYYNEQFF.

This chain connects TRBV14 to TRBJ2-7, with 9 nucleotides matching TRBD1. The CDR3 is 16 residues long. Germline V CDR1 and CDR2: SGHDN, FVKESK. V trimming: 2 bases; J trimming: 2 bases; junction bases outside the gene matches: 7. CDR3 in DNA: TGTGCCAGCAGCCAATGGTCGGGACAGGGTACCTACGAGCAGTACTTC. This translates into CASSQWSGQGTYEQYF.

The gene calls are TRBV6-2 or TRBV6-3 and TRBJ2-1, with TRBD2 as a possible D gene (6 bases). CDR1 and CDR2 (germline): MNHEY, SVGEGT. CDR3 length: 17 amino acids. The V and J ends lost 6 bases and 0 bases respectively, with 18 bases between them. The CDR3: CASSPGTPRSSYNEQFF. CDR3 sequence (DNA): TGTGCCAGCAGCCCAGGGACTCCAAGGAGCTCCTACAATGAGCAGTTCTTC.

The V gene is TRBV30, the J gene TRBJ1-2; D is possibly TRBD1 (6 bases). The V end lost 1 base, the J end lost 2 bases, and 8 bases lay between the germline ends. This CDR3 is built from 13 residues. Germline V gives CDR1 GTSNPN, CDR2 SVGIG (reference sequence). The CDR3 here is CAWSDQGNYGYTF. CDR3 DNA: TGTGCCTGGAGTGACCAGGGGAACTATGGCTACACCTTC.

The chain recombines TRBV28 with TRBJ1-3; D gene unclear. CDR3 length: 16 residues. V was pared by 7 bases and J by 0 bases, with 16 bases between. Germline loops: CDR1 MDHEN, CDR2 SYDVKM. CDR3 protein: CASTLPGPVSGNTIYF. CDR3 bases: TGTGCCAGCACACTTCCGGGTCCAGTCTCTGGAAACACCATATATTTT. Full variable domain (outside the CDR3, taken from reference TRBV28 and TRBJ1-3): DVKVTQSSRYLVKRTGEKVFLECVQDMDHENMFWYRQDPGLGLRLIYFSYDVKMKEKGDIPEGYSVSREKKERFSLILESASTNQTSMYLCASTLPGPVSGNTIYFGEGSWLTVV.

The gene calls are TRBV12-5 and TRBJ1-4; 7 bases map to TRBD1. This CDR3 spans 15 amino acids. CDR1 is LGHNT, CDR2 FRNRAP, per germline. Trimming removed 3 bases from V and 5 bases from J; junction bases left unmatched: 6. CDR3 in amino acids: CASGFVGQQNEKLFF. CDR3 coding DNA: TGTGCTAGTGGTTTTGTGGGACAGCAGAATGAAAAACTGTTTTTT.

This clone was counted a single time. The chain uses TRBV28 and TRBJ1-2, with D perhaps TRBD1 (5 bases). V dropped 1 base and J dropped 7 bases, with 16 bases sitting between them. CDR1 is MDHEN and CDR2 is SYDVKM in the germline V gene. This CDR3 spans 15 amino acids. DNA for the CDR3: TGTGCCAGCAGTTTATTGCTCCGACAGTTCTTTGGCTACACCTTC. Encoded protein: CASSLLLRQFFGYTF.

About this clone: Other nucleotide sequences in the sample specify the same CDR3. V gene TRBV11-2 combines with J gene TRBJ1-2; TRBD1 agrees at 8 bases. Per germline, CDR1 SGHAT and CDR2 FQNNGV. The CDR3 is 14 residues long. The ends lost 5 bases at V and 2 bases at J; junction bases unmatched: 4. The CDR3, as DNA: TGTGCCAGCAGCCCCGGACAGGGAAACTATGGCTACACCTTC. Translating gives CASSPGQGNYGYTF.